This T cell receptor beta chain came from a study of cytomegalovirus exposure and HLA in healthy donors. This CDR3 comprises 15 residues. V shed 3 bases and J 6 bases; nucleotides not matched to a gene: 9. Germline-derived CDR1 and CDR2 are SGHDT and YYEEEE. Study-wide points: Presence/absence results assume similar sequencing depth per donor, which may not hold.

With respect to this clone: Its antigen is undetermined.

With 60 Vbeta and 13 Jbeta primers, the PCR was carried out. Method: immunoSEQ multiplex PCR; TCRdb's copy keeps in-frame clones and lacks some. The sample lists 150,000 to 200,000 clones; approximately 85% were seen once. The sequenced material came from PBMCs. The clonotype comes from a girl aged 5-17 years in good health and CMV-seropositive. V is TRBV5-6 and J is TRBJ1-1; TRBD1 matches at 9 bases. In nucleotides, the CDR3 is TGTGCCAGCAGCTCGACTGGGACAGGGATCTCTGAAGCTTTCTTT. This translates into CASSSTGTGISEAFF.